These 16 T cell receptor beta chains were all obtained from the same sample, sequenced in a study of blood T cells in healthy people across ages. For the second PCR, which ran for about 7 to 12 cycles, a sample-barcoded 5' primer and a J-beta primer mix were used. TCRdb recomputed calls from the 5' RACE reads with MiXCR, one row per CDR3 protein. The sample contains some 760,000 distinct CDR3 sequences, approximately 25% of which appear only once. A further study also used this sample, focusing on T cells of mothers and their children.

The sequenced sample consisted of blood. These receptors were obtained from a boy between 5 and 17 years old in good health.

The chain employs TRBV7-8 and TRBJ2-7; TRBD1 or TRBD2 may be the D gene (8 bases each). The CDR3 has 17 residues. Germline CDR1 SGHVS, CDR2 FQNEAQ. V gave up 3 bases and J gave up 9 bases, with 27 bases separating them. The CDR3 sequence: CASSFREGQAGHIGQYF. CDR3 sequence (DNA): TGTGCCAGCAGCTTCCGGGAGGGACAGGCCGGTCACATAGGGCAGTACTTC.

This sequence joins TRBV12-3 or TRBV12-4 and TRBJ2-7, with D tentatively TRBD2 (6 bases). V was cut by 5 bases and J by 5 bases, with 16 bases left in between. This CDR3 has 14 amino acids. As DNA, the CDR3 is TGTGCCAGCAGTCCGGACCCTTGGGAGGACGAGCAGTACTTC. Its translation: CASSPDPWEDEQYF.

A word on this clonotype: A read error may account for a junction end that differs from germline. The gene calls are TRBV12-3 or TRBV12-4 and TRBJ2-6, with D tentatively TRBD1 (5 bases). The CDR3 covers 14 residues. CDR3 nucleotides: TGTGCCAGCAGTTTCAGCTCTGGGGCCACCGTCCTGACTTTC. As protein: CASSFSSGATVLTF.

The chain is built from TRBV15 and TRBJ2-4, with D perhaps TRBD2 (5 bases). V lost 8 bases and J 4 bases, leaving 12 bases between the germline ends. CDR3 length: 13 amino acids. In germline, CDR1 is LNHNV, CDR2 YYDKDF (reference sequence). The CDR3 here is CATHGRRKNIQYF. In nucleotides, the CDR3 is TGTGCCACCCACGGGCGGAGGAAAAACATTCAGTACTTC.

CDR3 bases: TGCGCCAGCAGCCAAGACCTTAGCGAAACACCGAACAATGAGCAGTTCTTC. Encoded protein: CASSQDLSETPNNEQFF. The chain carries TRBV4-1 and TRBJ2-1; weak D call: TRBD2 (5 bases). CDR1 is MGHRA and CDR2 is YSYEKL in the germline V gene. The CDR3 runs 17 residues. V lost 0 bases to trimming and J lost 5 bases, with 17 bases between them.

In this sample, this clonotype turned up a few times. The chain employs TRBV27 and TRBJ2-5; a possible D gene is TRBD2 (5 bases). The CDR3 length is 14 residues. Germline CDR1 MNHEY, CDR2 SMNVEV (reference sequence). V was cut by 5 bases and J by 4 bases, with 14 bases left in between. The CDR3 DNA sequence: TGTGCCAGCAGTGGGAACCTCGGAGGAGAGACCCAGTACTTC. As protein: CASSGNLGGETQYF.

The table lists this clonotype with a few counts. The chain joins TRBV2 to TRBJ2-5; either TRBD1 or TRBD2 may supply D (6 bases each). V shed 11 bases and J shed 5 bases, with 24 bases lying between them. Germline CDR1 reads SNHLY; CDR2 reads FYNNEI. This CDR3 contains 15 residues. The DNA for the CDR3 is TGTGCCGCACGTCGCCCGCCGGGGGCCTACGAGACCCAGTACTTC. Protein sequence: CAARRPPGAYETQYF.

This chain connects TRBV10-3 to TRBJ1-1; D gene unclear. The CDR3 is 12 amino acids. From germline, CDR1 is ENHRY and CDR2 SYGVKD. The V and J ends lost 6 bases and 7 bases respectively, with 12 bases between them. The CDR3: CAISEDMNEAFF. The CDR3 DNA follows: TGTGCCATCAGCGAAGACATGAATGAAGCTTTCTTT.

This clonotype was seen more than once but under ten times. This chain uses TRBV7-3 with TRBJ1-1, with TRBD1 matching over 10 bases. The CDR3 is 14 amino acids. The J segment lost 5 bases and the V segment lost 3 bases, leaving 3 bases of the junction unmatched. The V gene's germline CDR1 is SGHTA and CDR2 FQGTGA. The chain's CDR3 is CASSFGQGGTEAFF. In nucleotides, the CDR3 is TGTGCCAGCAGCTTCGGACAGGGGGGAACTGAAGCTTTCTTT.

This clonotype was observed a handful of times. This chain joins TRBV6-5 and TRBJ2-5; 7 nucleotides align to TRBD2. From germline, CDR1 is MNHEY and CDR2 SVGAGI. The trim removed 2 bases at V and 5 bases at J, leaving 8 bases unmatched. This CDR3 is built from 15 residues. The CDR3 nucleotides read TGTGCCAGCAGTTACATGGGAGGGGTACAGGAGACCCAGTACTTC. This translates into CASSYMGGVQETQYF.

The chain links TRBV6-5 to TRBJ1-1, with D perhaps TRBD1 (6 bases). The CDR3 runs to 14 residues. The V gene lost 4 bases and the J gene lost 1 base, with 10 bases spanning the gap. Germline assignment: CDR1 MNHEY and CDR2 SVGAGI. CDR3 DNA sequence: TGTGCCAGCAGTTGGAAAGGGGGGAACACTGAAGCTTTCTTT. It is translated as CASSWKGGNTEAFF.

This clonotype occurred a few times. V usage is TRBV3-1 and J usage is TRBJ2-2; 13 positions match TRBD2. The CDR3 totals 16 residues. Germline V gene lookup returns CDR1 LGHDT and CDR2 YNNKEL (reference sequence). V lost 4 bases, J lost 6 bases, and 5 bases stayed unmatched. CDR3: CASSLRTSGRAGELFF. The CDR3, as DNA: TGTGCCAGCAGCCTCCGAACTAGCGGGAGGGCCGGGGAGCTGTTTTTT.

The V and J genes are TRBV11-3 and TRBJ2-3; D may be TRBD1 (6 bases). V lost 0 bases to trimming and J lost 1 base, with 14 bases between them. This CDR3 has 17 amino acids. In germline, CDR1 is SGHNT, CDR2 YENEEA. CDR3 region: CASSLEGAAGRTDTQYF. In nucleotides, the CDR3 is TGTGCCAGCAGCTTAGAGGGGGCGGCGGGTCGCACAGATACGCAGTATTTT.

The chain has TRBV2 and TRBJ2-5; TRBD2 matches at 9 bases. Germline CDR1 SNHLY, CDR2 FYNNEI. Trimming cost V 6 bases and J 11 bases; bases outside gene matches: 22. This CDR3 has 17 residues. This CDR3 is CASSVLAGLPAMGEQYF. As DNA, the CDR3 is TGTGCCAGCAGCGTCCTAGCGGGGCTCCCAGCGATGGGGGAGCAGTACTTC.

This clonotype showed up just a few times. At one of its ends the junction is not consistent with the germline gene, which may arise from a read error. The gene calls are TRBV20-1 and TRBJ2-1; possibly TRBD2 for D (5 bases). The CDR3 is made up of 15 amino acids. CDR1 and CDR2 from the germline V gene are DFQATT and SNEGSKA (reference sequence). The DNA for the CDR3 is TGCGGTGCTGGGATAGCGCGAGCTACCTACAATGAGCAGTTCTTC. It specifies CGAGIARATYNEQFF.

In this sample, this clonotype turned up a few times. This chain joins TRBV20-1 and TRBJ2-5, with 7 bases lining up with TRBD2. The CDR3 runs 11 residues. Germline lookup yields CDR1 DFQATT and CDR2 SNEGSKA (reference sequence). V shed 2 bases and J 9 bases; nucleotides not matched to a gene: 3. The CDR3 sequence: CSARREGPQYF. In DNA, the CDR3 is TGCAGTGCTAGAAGGGAGGGCCCCCAGTACTTC.